This T cell receptor (beta chain) was obtained from a study of cytomegalovirus exposure and HLA in healthy donors (dated by TCRdb to the late 2010s). Context from the whole study: According to an earlier analysis of 587 of the donors, about 179 million T cells yielded 95 million to 140 million unique TCR beta sequences and 276 Gb of sequence data. An early release that covered about 640 HLA-typed donors contained about 300 gigabases of sequencing data and roughly 84 million unique TCR sequences. A later genetic analysis took genome-wide SNP genotypes for about three fifths of the 666 donors and used that subset as a discovery cohort. Of the approximately 400 genotyped donors, 81% fell in the genetic ancestry cluster associated with self-reported Caucasian donors. Using immunosequencing, the study profiled T cell repertoires from around 680 subjects and related those repertoires to cytomegalovirus serostatus. The later analysis used no new phenotypic data to find candidate immune exposures, relying instead on TCR beta sequences and their occurrence across donors. Donor age, sex, ethnicity and CMV serostatus were collected together with the repertoire data. Besides the first cohort of roughly 700 subjects, a separate validation cohort made up of over 100 different subjects was used. A later analysis re-examined previously published TCR beta repertoires from more than 550 donors and added high-resolution HLA genotyping to investigate patterns of TCR occurrence. To predict cytomegalovirus infection status, the study brought together high-throughput TCR immunosequencing, statistical association of individual TCRs with disease status, and machine learning. Both class I and class II loci were covered by HLA typing, at four-digit resolution. About five DR-DQ haplotypes were handled as single units for association and clustering because linkage in the cohort was strong. Every repertoire in the discovery cohort had been generated on one and the same sequencing platform. The study aimed to test whether signatures of past pathogen exposure could be identified by cataloging public T cell receptors. An earlier analysis of 587 of the donors used high-throughput TCR beta sequencing to judge whether each TCR beta V gene segment behaved as functional or pseudogenic. Typing coverage varied by locus: roughly 620-640 donors for A, B, C, DRB1 and DQB1; approximately 560 for DQA1; about 590 for DPA1; roughly 450 for DPB1. Among about 390 genotyped donors of the cohort, an average of approximately 240,000 unique TCR beta nucleotide sequences were sequenced per donor, about a sixth of them non-productive.

For CDR1 and CDR2, the germline V gene (reference sequence) lists SEHNR and FQNEAQ. The V end gives up 5 bases and the J end 2 bases, leaving 4 bases in the junction not matched to a gene. The CDR3 covers 14 residues, taking in both the cysteine and the phenylalanine. Here the CDR3 DNA is all that survives: 42 bases in frame from base 1. Libraries were constructed by the immunoSEQ multiplex PCR assay. A mixture of 60 forward primers for TCR Vbeta segments and 13 reverse primers for TCR Jbeta segments was used in the multiplex PCR. A multiplex PCR assay on genomic DNA amplified the CDR3 region of rearranged TCR beta genes. The Illumina HiSeq System was used to sequence the amplified TCR beta libraries as 87-base-pair reads. In the original analysis: In a later analysis, 80 million or so unique TCR beta chains were counted across the roughly 700 repertoires, and approximately 11 million of these chains were shared by at least two donors. Raw reads were error-corrected and collapsed into unique sequences by a nearest-neighbor algorithm in which closely related sequences were merged to remove PCR and sequencing errors. CDR3 sequences were aligned to IMGT reference sequences to assign V, D and J gene segments. Each retained sequence needed at least a six-nucleotide match to both a V gene segment and a J gene segment. Rearrangements were classified as productive when the CDR3 lacked stop codons and remained in frame with V and J, and all other rearrangements were classified as non-productive. Following IMGT convention, CDR3 was defined as the stretch from the second conserved V-encoded cysteine up to the conserved J-encoded phenylalanine. The earlier analysis of fewer than 750 of the donors excluded sequences that lacked an unambiguous match to a single V gene segment. An earlier analysis of a few hundred of the donors called V segments functional above 56.7% productive rearrangements and segregating when the between-donor standard deviation exceeded 5%. A statistical classification framework was developed to diagnose cytomegalovirus status using the catalog of TCR beta chain sequences. V and J gene assignment, in a later analysis, came from comparing TCR nucleotide sequences with IMGT/GENE-DB human TR gene sequences. The TCRdist pipeline was used in a later analysis to assign CDR3 sequences and most-parsimonious VDJ recombination scenarios. In a later analysis, each TCR beta chain was defined by its CDR3 amino acid sequence together with its V-gene family, and reads lacking a unique V-gene family were excluded. To address suspected cross-contamination and a sequencing artifact, a later analysis removed under 600 highly shared, low-generation-probability nucleotide sequences. A later analysis calculated a clonal expansion index for each public chain from normalized within-repertoire ranks of inferred template counts. Generation probabilities in a later analysis came from a VDJ recombination model fitted to out-of-frame rearrangements, and those results were checked against IGoR. In a later analysis, hypergeometric tests were used to score TCR-TCR, TCR-HLA and TCR-CMV co-occurrence, with a repertoire-size bias correction applied to TCR pairs. A later analysis estimated false discovery rates by permuting HLA or CMV assignments 20 times. A later analysis grouped co-occurring TCRs with DBSCAN, adding TCRdist sequence similarity when clustering within HLA-allele-positive subsets. For co-occurrence clustering, repertoires with fewer than 30,000 or more than 120,000 public chains were excluded, along with about five repertoires with anomalous nucleotide sharing. Entries here come from immuneACCESS through TCRdb and include only in-frame sequences with V and J called. Some clones fail to appear in such tables; in the studies checked, an unresolved V gene covers under half of the shortfall, and the cause of the remainder is unknown. The V and J calls and clone size come from that table; D and trimming were worked out from the DNA. The sample table contains over 130,000 clones; only one count was recorded for around four fifths of them. The top ten clonotypes cover 1.2% to 1.5% of the sample.

Paper-wide results and their limitations: The study gave a list of over 150 TCR beta chains associated with cytomegalovirus. Assigning TCR associations to individual alleles was difficult when HLA alleles, especially DR and DQ, strongly co-occurred. In vitro tests confirmed that a few of the cytomegalovirus-associated TCR beta chains recognize cytomegalovirus antigens. According to a later analysis, most CMV-associated TCR beta chains appeared to be HLA-restricted, and the HLA associations seemed to be driven largely by CMV exposure. Presence/absence analyses assumed roughly uniform sequencing depth across donors, an assumption that may not hold. According to a later genetic analysis, donors in an Asian-associated ancestry cluster had fewer N-insertions in productive TCRs than the approximately 700-donor mean. Because some donors lacked HLA typing at each locus, the association tests relied only on the typed subset. Some IMGT-functional V segments, including TRBV6-2 and TRBV6-3, could not be told apart with the 87-base-pair reads, so those segments were excluded. At a false discovery rate of 0.05, a later analysis linked fewer than 20,000 TCR beta sequences to specific HLA alleles. A later analysis found that HLA-associated TCR beta chains were more clonally expanded and had lower generation probabilities than equally common non-associated chains. Because counts were too low, seventeen rarely observed V segments, including chromosome 9 orphons, were left out of the earlier analysis of over 550 of the donors. Most TCR sequences were seen in very few donors, while some public TCRs were found in many individuals. It was suggested by the authors that the approach could potentially be generalized to other disease states and immunological phenotypes. The cohort was sequenced for TCR beta chains only, and without alpha or paired-chain data the features that could be detected were limited. A cluster of highly shared sequence variants was judged likely to be a technical artifact of the sequencing pipeline. Immune exposure information for the cohort was limited to CMV serostatus. Linkage disequilibrium might explain the correlated functional status among segregating V segments, but an unknown experimental factor could not be excluded. A further reported finding was that TCR beta sequences accurately predicted the HLA-A and HLA-B alleles for most subjects in the first cohort. In a later analysis, several top co-occurrence clusters were reported to appear linked to parvovirus B19, influenza, CMV and Epstein-Barr virus. An earlier analysis of approximately 590 of the donors showed that most TCR beta V segments appeared in productive rearrangements either about 90% or about 30% of the time, which broadly matched IMGT annotations. In a later analysis, the rate of TCR association differed among HLA loci, with DRB1 alleles having the most associated TCRs and HLA-C alleles having the fewest. An association between a missense DCLRE1C variant and V-gene and J-gene trimming of TCR beta chains was found in a later genetic analysis and replicated in an independent cohort. Cytomegalovirus status was reported to be diagnosed by the classifier with high specificity and sensitivity in both the original and validation cohorts.

Notes on this clone: Its antigen is unknown. Base qualities are missing; no much larger clone stands one base away.

The cohort comprised 670 or so healthy bone marrow donors. At the time of sampling, all cohort members were nominally healthy, though unrecorded immune exposures were likely present. The donor was CMV seropositive and belonged to the group of 250 to 300 seropositive cohort members. A peripheral blood sample was collected from each donor, and TCR beta sequencing was performed on peripheral blood mononuclear cells. Genomic DNA was extracted from the blood cell samples with the Qiagen DNeasy Blood Extraction Kit. Sequenced sample: PBMCs. This sequence was found in a man aged 25 to 40 in good health and CMV-seropositive. Rearrangement joined TRBV7-9 to TRBJ2-3, and 7 junction bases match TRBD2. The CDR3 region reads CASSQGLSTDTQYF. The DNA sequence is given as TGTGCCAGCAGCCAGGGACTATCCACAGATACGCAGTATTTT. Reference TRBV7-9 and TRBJ2-3 proteins supply the regions before and after the CDR3; the full variable domain is: DTGVSQNPRHKITKRGQNVTFRCDPISEHNRLYWYRQTLGQGPEFLTYFQNEAQLEKSRLLSDRFSAERPKGSFSTLEIQRTEQGDSAMYLCASSQGLSTDTQYFGPGTRLTVL.